This is a list of T cell receptor beta chains from one sample in a study of blood T cell repertoires in COVID-19. Here immunoSEQ multiplex PCR was the method, and the copy in TCRdb shows in-frame clones only, minus some. Seen here are approximately 390,000 clones, around 89% observed once, and the top ten hold about 6.5%. Source material: peripheral blood. Receptors were obtained from a man younger than 35 with active or convalescent COVID-19. CDR3s include the opening cysteine and the closing phenylalanine or tryptophan. D genes are given only for firm matches. Some rows have no size entry. The others give once, few or many, or a class for an expanded clone.

V gene	D gene	clone size	J gene	CDR3 protein	CDR3 DNA
TRBV30	TRBD1	.	TRBJ1-3	CAWVRGRSGNTIYF	TGTGCCTGGGTCAGGGGGCGGTCTGGAAACACCATATATTTT
TRBV6-5	.	few	TRBJ2-1	CASSPPGLYNEQFF	TGTGCCAGCAGTCCTCCGGGACTCTACAATGAGCAGTTCTTC
TRBV5-1	TRBD1	.	TRBJ1-1	CASSLAGTVSEAFF	TGCGCCAGCAGCTTGGCCGGGACAGTCAGCGAAGCTTTCTTT
TRBV27	TRBD1	.	TRBJ2-7	CASSLKAINPGQRTYEQYF	TGTGCCAGCAGTTTAAAAGCAATTAATCCGGGACAGAGAACCTACGAGCAGTACTTC
TRBV19	.	.	TRBJ1-2	CASSNQQFYGYTF	TGTGCCAGTAGTAATCAACAGTTCTATGGCTACACCTTC
TRBV19	.	.	TRBJ1-2	CASNTLGGRPYGYTF	TGTGCCAGTAACACCTTGGGGGGGAGGCCCTATGGCTACACCTTC
TRBV5-1	.	.	TRBJ1-1	CASSSLQVLNTEAFF	TGCGCCAGCAGCTCTTTACAGGTCCTGAACACTGAAGCTTTCTTT
TRBV19	TRBD1	.	TRBJ1-1	CASSILQGAGTEAFF	TGTGCCAGTAGTATACTACAGGGGGCGGGCACTGAAGCTTTCTTT
TRBV7-2	.	.	TRBJ1-5	CASSLEVGRAQPQHF	TGTGCCAGCAGCTTAGAAGTCGGCAGGGCCCAGCCCCAGCATTTT
TRBV18	.	.	TRBJ1-1	CASSPGAGLNTEAFF	TGTGCCAGCTCACCAGGGGCAGGGTTGAACACTGAAGCTTTCTTT
TRBV19	.	.	TRBJ1-5	CASSAQSQGLGQPQHF	TGTGCCAGTAGTGCCCAATCCCAGGGTTTAGGGCAGCCCCAGCATTTT
TRBV19	.	once	TRBJ1-2	CASSRGTLYGYTF	TGTGCCAGTAGTAGGGGGACACTCTATGGCTACACCTTC
TRBV11-2	.	.	TRBJ2-3	CASSLMGAADTQYF	TGTGCCAGCAGCTTAATGGGGGCCGCAGATACGCAGTATTTT
TRBV12-5	TRBD1	.	TRBJ1-5	CASGLVFGQGSNQPQHF	TGTGCTAGTGGTTTGGTATTCGGACAGGGGTCCAATCAGCCCCAGCATTTT
TRBV5-8	.	.	TRBJ2-2	CARIRVGNTGELFF	TGTGCCAGAATCAGGGTTGGGAACACCGGGGAGCTGTTTTTT